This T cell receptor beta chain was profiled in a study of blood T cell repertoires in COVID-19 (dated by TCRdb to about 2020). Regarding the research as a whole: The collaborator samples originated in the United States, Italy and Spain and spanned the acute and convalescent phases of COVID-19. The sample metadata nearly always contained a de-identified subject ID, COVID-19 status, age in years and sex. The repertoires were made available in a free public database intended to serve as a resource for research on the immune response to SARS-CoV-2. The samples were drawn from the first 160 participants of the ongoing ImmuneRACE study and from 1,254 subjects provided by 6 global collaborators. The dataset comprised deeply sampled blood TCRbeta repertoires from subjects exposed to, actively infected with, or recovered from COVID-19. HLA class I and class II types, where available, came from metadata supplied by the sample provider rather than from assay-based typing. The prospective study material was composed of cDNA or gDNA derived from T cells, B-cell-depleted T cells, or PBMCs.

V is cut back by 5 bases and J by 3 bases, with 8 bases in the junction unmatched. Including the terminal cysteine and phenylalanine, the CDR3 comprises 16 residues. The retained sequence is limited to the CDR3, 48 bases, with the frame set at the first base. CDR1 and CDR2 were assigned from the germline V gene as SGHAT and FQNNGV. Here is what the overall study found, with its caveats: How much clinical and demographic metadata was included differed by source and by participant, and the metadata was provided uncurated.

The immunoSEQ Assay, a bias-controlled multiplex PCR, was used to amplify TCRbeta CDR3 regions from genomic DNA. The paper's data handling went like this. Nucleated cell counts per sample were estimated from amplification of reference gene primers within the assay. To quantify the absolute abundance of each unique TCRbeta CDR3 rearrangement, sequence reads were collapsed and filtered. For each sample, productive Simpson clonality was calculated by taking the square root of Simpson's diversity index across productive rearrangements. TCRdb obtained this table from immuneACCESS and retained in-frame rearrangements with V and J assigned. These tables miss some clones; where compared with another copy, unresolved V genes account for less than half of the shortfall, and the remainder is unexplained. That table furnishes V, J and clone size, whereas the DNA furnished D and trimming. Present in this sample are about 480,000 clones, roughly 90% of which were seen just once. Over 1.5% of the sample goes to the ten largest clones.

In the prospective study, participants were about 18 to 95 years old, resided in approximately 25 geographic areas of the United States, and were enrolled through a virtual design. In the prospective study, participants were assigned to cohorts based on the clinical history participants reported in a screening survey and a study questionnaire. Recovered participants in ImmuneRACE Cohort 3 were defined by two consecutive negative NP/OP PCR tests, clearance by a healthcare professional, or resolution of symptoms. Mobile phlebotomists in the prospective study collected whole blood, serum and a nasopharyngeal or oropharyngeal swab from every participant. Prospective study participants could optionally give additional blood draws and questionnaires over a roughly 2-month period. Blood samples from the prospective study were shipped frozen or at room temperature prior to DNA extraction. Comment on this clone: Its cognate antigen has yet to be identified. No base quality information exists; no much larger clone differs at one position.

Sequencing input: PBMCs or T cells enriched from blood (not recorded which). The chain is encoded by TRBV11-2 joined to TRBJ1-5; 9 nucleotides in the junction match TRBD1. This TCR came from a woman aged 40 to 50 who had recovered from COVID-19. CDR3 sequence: CASSPGTGNYNQPQHF. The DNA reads TGTGCCAGCAGCCCCGGGACAGGGAATTACAATCAGCCCCAGCATTTT.